The clone carrying this T cell receptor (beta chain) has a handful of counts. TCRdb re-analysed the 5' RACE reads in MiXCR, keeping a single row per CDR3 protein. The table includes roughly 540,000 distinct CDR3 sequences, less than 25% detected once. These data belong to a study of identical twins. This CDR3 comprises 14 residues. V lost 6 bases and J lost 3, with 18 bases in between. Germline CDR1 reads SQVTM; CDR2 reads ANQGSEA. These sequences were also reported in another study, on T cells expressing NK-cell markers. This second study says: Anti-gamma-delta TCR antibody use in several experiments restricted sorting to alpha-beta TCR T cells.

The specimen was CD4+ T cells sorted from blood. The TCR originated in a woman aged 18-29 years in good health. This sequence joins TRBV29-1 and TRBJ2-7; a weak D match, TRBD1 (6 bases). The CDR3, as DNA: TGCAGCGTCCTTCAGGACAGCTACCTCTACGAGCAGTACTTC. This encodes CSVLQDSYLYEQYF.